These 4 T cell receptor beta chains were sequenced from one sample in a study of blood T cell repertoires in COVID-19. The table came from immunoSEQ multiplex PCR; TCRdb's copy has only in-frame clones and leaves some out. The profile shows 250,000 to 350,000 clones, around 89% of them singletons. Sequencing was performed on PBMCs or T cells enriched from blood (not recorded which). These receptors all come from an older woman in a cohort exposed to, infected with or recovered from COVID-19 (not recorded which).

The chain combines TRBV19 with TRBJ2-1; 7 bases fit TRBD2. There are 14 residues in the CDR3. V was clipped by 8 bases and J by 0 bases; unmatched bases: 4. Germline V gives CDR1 LNHDA, CDR2 SQIVND (reference sequence). The CDR3, as DNA: TGTGCCAGTGGGGGGGGTAGCTCCTACAATGAGCAGTTCTTC. It yields the protein CASGGGSSYNEQFF.

V and J are TRBV6-5 and TRBJ2-7; 9 bases match TRBD1. J lost 2 bases, V lost 5 bases, and 4 bases had no gene match. Per germline, CDR1 MNHEY and CDR2 SVGAGI. This CDR3 comprises 14 residues. The CDR3 sequence is CASSLGQGPYEQYF. For the CDR3, the DNA is TGTGCCAGCAGTCTGGGACAGGGACCCTACGAGCAGTACTTC.

This clone was recorded a few times. The CDR3 nucleotides read TGTGCCAGCAGCCCTCGTCTAGCGGGAGTCGGGCAGTACTTC. It encodes CASSPRLAGVGQYF. The genes are TRBV14 and TRBJ2-7; 10 nucleotides align to TRBD2. V lost 4 bases to trimming and J lost 9 bases; unmatched junction nucleotides: 9. The CDR3 is made up of 14 amino acids. The germline V gene has CDR1 SGHDN and CDR2 FVKESK.

The chain has TRBV7-9 and TRBJ2-7; the D gene is possibly TRBD1 (6 bases). V shed 5 bases and J shed 2 bases, with 10 bases lying between them. Germline CDR1 is SEHNR and CDR2 is FQNEAQ (reference sequence). CDR3 length equals 13 residues. CDR3 coding DNA: TGTGCCAGCAGCAGGGGGACAACCTACGAGCAGTACTTC. This gives the protein CASSRGTTYEQYF. Variable domain in full (rest from reference TRBV7-9 and TRBJ2-7): DTGVSQNPRHKITKRGQNVTFRCDPISEHNRLYWYRQTLGQGPEFLTYFQNEAQLEKSRLLSDRFSAERPKGSFSTLEIQRTEQGDSAMYLCASSRGTTYEQYFGPGTRLTVT.